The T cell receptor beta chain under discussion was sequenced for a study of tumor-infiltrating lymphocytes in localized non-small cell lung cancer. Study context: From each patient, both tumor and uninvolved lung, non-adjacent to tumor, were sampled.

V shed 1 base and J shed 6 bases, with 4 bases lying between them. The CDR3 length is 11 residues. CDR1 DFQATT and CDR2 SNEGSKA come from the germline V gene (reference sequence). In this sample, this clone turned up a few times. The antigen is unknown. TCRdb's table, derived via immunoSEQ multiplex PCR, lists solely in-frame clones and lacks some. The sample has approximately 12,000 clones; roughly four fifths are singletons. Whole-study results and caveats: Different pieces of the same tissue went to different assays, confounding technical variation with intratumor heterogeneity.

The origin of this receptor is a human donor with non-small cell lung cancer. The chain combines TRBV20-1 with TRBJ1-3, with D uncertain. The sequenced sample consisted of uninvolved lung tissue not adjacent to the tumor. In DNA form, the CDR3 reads TGCAGTGCTAGAGTACAAAACACCATATATTTT. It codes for CSARVQNTIYF.